These 5 T cell receptor beta chains share one sample of origin, sequenced in a study of T cells in localized non-small cell lung cancer. Using immunoSEQ multiplex PCR, the repertoire was profiled, and TCRdb retains in-frame clones only, with some absent. The sample includes around 15,000 clones, around 89% seen only once; the top ten take less than 1.5%. Sample: peripheral blood mononuclear cells, taken before any cancer treatment. These receptors were obtained from a woman aged 40 to 75 with stage III lung adenocarcinoma.

This clone has only one observation. The chain joins TRBV6-6 to TRBJ1-2; no reliable D call. V dropped 5 bases and J dropped 7 bases, with 11 bases sitting between them. This CDR3 spans 12 amino acids. Germline V gene data show CDR1 as MNHNY and CDR2 as SVGAGI (reference sequence). The CDR3 coding sequence is TGTGCCAGCAGTCTTGACACTCCTGGCTACACCTTC. It specifies CASSLDTPGYTF.

This clone was detected only a few times. The rearrangement links TRBV7-9 to TRBJ1-1; D is possibly TRBD1 (6 bases). Trimming took off 7 bases at V and 4 bases at J, with 13 bases between the two ends. Germline-derived CDR1 and CDR2 are SEHNR and FQNEAQ (reference sequence). CDR3 size: 13 residues. CDR3 coding DNA: TGTGCCAGCACCCTTACAGGGTCCACTGAAGCTTTCTTT. Translated, it gives CASTLTGSTEAFF.

The CDR3 sequence: CASSYSGRDQPQHF. The CDR3 region has the DNA TGTGCCAGCAGTTACTCGGGAAGGGATCAGCCCCAGCATTTT. This chain uses TRBV6-6 with TRBJ1-5; D call uncertain. In germline, CDR1 is MNHNY, CDR2 SVGAGI (reference sequence). V lost 0 bases and J 5 bases, leaving 8 bases between the germline ends. This CDR3 comprises 14 residues.

The J gene is TRBJ2-7, the V gene TRBV29-1, with 9 bases identical to TRBD2. The CDR3 runs 15 residues. Germline CDR1 SQVTM, CDR2 ANQGSEA. The trim removed 2 bases at V and 3 bases at J, leaving 8 bases unmatched. The CDR3 DNA is TGCAGCGTTGAAATCTCTAGCGGGGTTCACTACGAGCAGTACTTC. Protein: CSVEISSGVHYEQYF.

V usage is TRBV7-9 and J usage is TRBJ2-3; D might be TRBD2 (6 bases). V was clipped by 4 bases and J by 10 bases, with 24 bases between them. Germline CDR1 and CDR2: SEHNR and FQNEAQ (reference sequence). This CDR3 contains 16 residues. The CDR3 nucleotides read TGTGCCAGCAGCTCGCTTAAGGTGGACCGGGGGAACGCGCAGTATTTT. It specifies CASSSLKVDRGNAQYF.